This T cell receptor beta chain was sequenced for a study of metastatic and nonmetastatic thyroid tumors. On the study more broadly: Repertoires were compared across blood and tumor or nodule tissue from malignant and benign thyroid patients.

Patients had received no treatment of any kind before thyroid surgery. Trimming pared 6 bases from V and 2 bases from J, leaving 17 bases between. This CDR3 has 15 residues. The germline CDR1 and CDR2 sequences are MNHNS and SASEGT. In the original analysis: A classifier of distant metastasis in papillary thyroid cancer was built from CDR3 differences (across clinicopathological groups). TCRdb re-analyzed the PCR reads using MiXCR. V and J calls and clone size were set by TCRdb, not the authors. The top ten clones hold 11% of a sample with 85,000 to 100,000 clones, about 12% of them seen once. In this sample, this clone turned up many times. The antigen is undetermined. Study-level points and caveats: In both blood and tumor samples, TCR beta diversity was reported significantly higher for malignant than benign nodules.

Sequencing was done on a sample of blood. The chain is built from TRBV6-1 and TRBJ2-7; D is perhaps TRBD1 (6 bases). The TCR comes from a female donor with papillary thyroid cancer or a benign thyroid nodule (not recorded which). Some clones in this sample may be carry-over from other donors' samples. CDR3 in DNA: TGTGCCAGCAGAGAGCCAGGACAGAGCACCTACGAGCAGTACTTC. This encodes CASREPGQSTYEQYF.